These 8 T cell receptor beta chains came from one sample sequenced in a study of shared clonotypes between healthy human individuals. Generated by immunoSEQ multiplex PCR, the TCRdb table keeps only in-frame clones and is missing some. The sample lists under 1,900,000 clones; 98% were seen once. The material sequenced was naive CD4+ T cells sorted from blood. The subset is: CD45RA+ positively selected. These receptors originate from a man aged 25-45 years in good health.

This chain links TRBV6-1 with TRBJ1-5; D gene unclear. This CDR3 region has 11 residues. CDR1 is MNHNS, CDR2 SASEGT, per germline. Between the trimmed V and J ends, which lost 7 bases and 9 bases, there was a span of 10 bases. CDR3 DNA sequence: TGTGCCAGCAACGAGGTTGGGCCCCAGCATTTT. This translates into CASNEVGPQHF.

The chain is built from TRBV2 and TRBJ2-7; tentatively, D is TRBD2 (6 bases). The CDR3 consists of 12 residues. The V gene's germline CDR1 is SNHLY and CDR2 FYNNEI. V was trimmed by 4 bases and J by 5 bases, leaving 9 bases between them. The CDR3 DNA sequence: TGTGCCAGCAGTGTAGCGGTCCACGAGCAGTACTTC. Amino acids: CASSVAVHEQYF.

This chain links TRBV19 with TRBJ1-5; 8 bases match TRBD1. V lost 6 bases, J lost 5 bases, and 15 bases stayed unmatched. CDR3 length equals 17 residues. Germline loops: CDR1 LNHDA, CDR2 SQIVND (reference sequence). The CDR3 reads CASSNDRGTREDQPQHF. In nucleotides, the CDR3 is TGTGCCAGTAGCAACGACAGGGGCACCAGGGAGGATCAGCCCCAGCATTTT.

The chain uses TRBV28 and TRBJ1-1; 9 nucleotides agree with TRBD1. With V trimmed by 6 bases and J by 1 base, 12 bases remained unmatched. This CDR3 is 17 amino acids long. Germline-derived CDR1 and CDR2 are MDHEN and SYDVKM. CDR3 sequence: CASSPSGQGRKNTEAFF. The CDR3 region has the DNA TGTGCCAGCAGCCCAAGTGGACAGGGGAGAAAGAACACTGAAGCTTTCTTT.

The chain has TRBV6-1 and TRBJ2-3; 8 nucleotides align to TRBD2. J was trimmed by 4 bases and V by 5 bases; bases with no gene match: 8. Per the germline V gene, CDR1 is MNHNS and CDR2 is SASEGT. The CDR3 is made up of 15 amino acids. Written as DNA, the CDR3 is TGTGCCAGCAGTCCCCTAAGCGGGAGACCAGATACGCAGTATTTT. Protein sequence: CASSPLSGRPDTQYF.

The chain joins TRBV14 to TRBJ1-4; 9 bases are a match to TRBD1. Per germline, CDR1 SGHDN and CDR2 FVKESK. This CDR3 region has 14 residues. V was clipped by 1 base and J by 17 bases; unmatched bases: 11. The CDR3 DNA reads TGTGCCAGCAGCCAAGTAGGTTTGGGACAGGGAAAATTTTTT. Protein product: CASSQVGLGQGKFF.

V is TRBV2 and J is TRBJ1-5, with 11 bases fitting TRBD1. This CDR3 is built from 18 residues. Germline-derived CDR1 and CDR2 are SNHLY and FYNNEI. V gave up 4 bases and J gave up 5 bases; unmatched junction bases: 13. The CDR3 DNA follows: TGTGCCAGCAGTGTCGTCCCGGGACAGGGGGGGAAGGATCAGCCCCAGCATTTT. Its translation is CASSVVPGQGGKDQPQHF. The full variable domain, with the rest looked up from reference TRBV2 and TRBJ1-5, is EPEVTQTPSHQVTQMGQEVILRCVPISNHLYFYWYRQILGQKVEFLVSFYNNEISEKSEIFDDQFSVERPDGSNFTLKIRSTKLEDSAMYFCASSVVPGQGGKDQPQHFGDGTRLSIL.

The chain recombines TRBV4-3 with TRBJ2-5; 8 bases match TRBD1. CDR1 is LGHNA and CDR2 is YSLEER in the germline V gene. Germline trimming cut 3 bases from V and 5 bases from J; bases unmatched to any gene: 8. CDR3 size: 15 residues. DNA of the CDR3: TGCGCCAGCAGCCATGGACAGGGAGAGGGGGAGACCCAGTACTTC. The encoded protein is CASSHGQGEGETQYF.